Described below is a single T cell receptor beta chain sequence and its context. The antigen is undetermined. PCR used 60 Vbeta primers and 13 Jbeta primers. Sequencing was performed with immunoSEQ multiplex PCR; in TCRdb, only in-frame clones are kept and a portion is missing. The sample has around 94,000 clones; over 65% are singletons. The data were taken from a study of cytomegalovirus exposure and HLA in healthy donors. V was pared by 1 base and J by 5 bases, with 8 bases of the junction left unmatched. CDR1 and CDR2 from the germline V gene are SNHLY and FYNNEI. The CDR3 spans 16 residues. General observations from the study: Some segments of the V type, notably TRBV6-2 and TRBV6-3, were excluded as indistinguishable.

Sequenced sample: PBMCs. The rearrangement links TRBV2 to TRBJ2-5; 9 nucleotides match TRBD2. The receptor's source is a middle-aged man in good health and CMV-seronegative. The CDR3, as DNA: TGTGCCAGCAGTGAAGAAGGTAGCGGGGGCGGGGAGACCCAGTACTTC. Translating gives CASSEEGSGGGETQYF.